The source of this T cell receptor (beta chain) is a study of T cells in Graves' hyperthyroidism and ophthalmopathy (dated by TCRdb to about 2019). Study-wide context: Peripheral blood was collected at initial diagnosis, before any treatment. To identify TCR V-J signatures that set the groups apart, the researchers used a discovery cohort of roughly 100 patients, made up of 40 to 45 with Graves' ophthalmopathy and 55 to 65 with stable Graves' hyperthyroidism. An independent validation cohort of around 19 hyperthyroidism patients and 17 patients who later progressed to ophthalmopathy tested prospective prediction of ophthalmopathy. The approximately 98 discovery patients were randomly divided into training and test sets at a 7:3 ratio. The study also compared thyroid tissue and blood T-cell repertoires from more than 5 Graves' hyperthyroidism patients. Following sampling, methimazole starting at 30 mg daily was given to hyperthyroidism patients, and high-dose intravenous methylprednisolone was given to ophthalmopathy patients. TCR Vbeta CDR3 sequencing of roughly 140 peripheral blood samples (over 40 ophthalmopathy, about 75 hyperthyroidism and approximately 17 progressor patients) is reported in the paper.

Findings and caveats that apply to the study as a whole: Ophthalmopathy was separated from stable hyperthyroidism by a 13 V-J signature model, with over 85% sensitivity and just over 81% specificity obtained in cross-validation and 80%/75% obtained in testing. In validation, the model predicted progression to ophthalmopathy a median of roughly six months before onset, with 70% to 71% sensitivity and 72.22% specificity. No statistical method was used to fix the sample size in advance, and group allocation was not hidden from the investigators. Most expanded thyroid clonotypes (frequency above 0.001) were also detected in blood, suggesting blood repertoires may reflect thyroid immune responses.

The TCR beta CDR3 regions were amplified from RNA transcripts. For the first round of RT-PCR on the TCR CDR3, the HTBI primer set was used together with the Qiagen OneStep RT-PCR kit. Libraries were constructed in a second round of multiplex PCR, after which size selection and purification were carried out. The libraries were sequenced on an Illumina HiSeq2000 using paired-end 100 bp reads. Processing in the source paper ran as follows. SOAPnuke was used to process the raw data, throwing out any read that contained adapters or uncalled bases, had a mean Phred below 15, or lacked an exact constant-primer or identifier match. COPE v1.2.5 was used to merge high-quality paired reads, and clonotypes were defined as unique nucleotide sequences. Clonotypes were aligned to IMGT TRBV, TRBD and TRBJ reference segments using MiTCR v1.1. The analysis included only V-J combinations with a frequency above 0.0001, which together covered roughly 99% of the repertoires. A TCS score was defined as the ratio of F50 (clonal expansion) to E x V (chaos), with BLOSUM62-based TCRdist applied between CDR3 peptides within each V-J. Welch's t-statistics and random forest reduced 514 V-J features to roughly 13, which were used in a naive Bayes classifier (R e1071). TCRdb reran the public reads through fastp at Q25 and MiXCR, keeping productive beta chains. Each record represents a unique CDR3 protein, reported with the most common genes and DNA among its rows. TCRdb, not the authors, supplied the V and J calls. This sample is represented by about 260,000 distinct CDR3 sequences; roughly 15% of them were singletons. The ten largest clonotypes hold 25% to 30% of the sample.

In the case of this clonotype: Its antigen target is currently unknown. Just one base apart from a much larger clone, this may be a read error.

Ophthalmopathy patients had moderately to severely active disease, Clinical Activity Score of at least 3, NOSPECS grade of at least 4, and duration under 3 months. Patients with uncontrolled infections, other autoimmune diseases, pregnancy or lactation were excluded. Diagnoses were established on the basis of clinical symptoms, serum thyroxine and TRAb, thyroid ultrasound, and orbital computed tomography. PBMCs were isolated from approximately 10 ml of fresh peripheral blood by Ficoll-Paque density gradient centrifugation. Total RNA was extracted using Trizol reagent, and RNA quality was assessed on an Agilent 2100 Bioanalyzer. The sample was blood. The source is a woman in her late teens or twenties with Graves' ophthalmopathy.

For the CDR3, the sequence is CASSRTGRNEKLFF. The DNA is as follows: TGCGCCAGCAGCCGGACAGGGCGTAATGAAAAACTGTTTTTT. This sequence uses TRBV5-1 and TRBJ1-4, with TRBD1 matching 8 junction bases. Including the terminal cysteine and phenylalanine, the CDR3 comprises 14 residues. Only the CDR3 portion is preserved as DNA: 42 bases, with reading frame beginning at the first base. V and J are trimmed by 4 bases and 4 bases, and the gene matches miss 3 bases of the junction. Per the germline V gene, SGHRS is the CDR1 and YFSETQ is the CDR2.